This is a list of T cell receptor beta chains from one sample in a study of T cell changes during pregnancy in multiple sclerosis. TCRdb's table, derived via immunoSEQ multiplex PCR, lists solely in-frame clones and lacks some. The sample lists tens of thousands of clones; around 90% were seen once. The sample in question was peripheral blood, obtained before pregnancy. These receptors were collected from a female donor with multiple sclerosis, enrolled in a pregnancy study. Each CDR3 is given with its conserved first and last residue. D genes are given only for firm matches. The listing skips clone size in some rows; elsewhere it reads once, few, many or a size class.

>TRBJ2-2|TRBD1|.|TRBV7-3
CASSTGQGLPGELFF
TGTGCCAGCAGCACGGGACAGGGGCTCCCCGGGGAGCTGTTTTTT
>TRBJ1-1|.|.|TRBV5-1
CASSSLSTGAMNTEAFF
TGCGCCAGCAGCAGTTTATCGACAGGCGCGATGAACACTGAAGCTTTCTTT
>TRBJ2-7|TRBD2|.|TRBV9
CASNFIGGEEQYF
TGTGCCAGCAACTTCATCGGGGGGGAAGAGCAGTACTTC
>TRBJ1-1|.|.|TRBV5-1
CASSLEARAEAFF
TGCGCCAGCAGCCTGGAGGCACGGGCTGAAGCTTTCTTT
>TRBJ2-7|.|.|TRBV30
CAWSVTGSYYPYEQYF
TGTGCCTGGAGTGTAACCGGGAGCTATTATCCCTACGAGCAGTACTTC
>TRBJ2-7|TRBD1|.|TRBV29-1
CSVAEGPGTGGYEQYF
TGCAGCGTTGCGGAGGGGCCCGGGACAGGGGGCTACGAGCAGTACTTC
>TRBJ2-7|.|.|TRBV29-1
CSVEEDKGATYEQYF
TGCAGCGTTGAAGAGGATAAAGGGGCGACCTACGAGCAGTACTTC
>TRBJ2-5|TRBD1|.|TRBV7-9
CASSLWDRRQETQYF
TGTGCCAGCAGCTTGTGGGACAGGCGACAAGAGACCCAGTACTTC
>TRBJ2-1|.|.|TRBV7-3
CASSFIPDNEQFF
TGTGCCAGCAGCTTCATTCCGGACAATGAGCAGTTCTTC
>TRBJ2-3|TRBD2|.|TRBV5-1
CASSLSVLAGGPSTDTQYF
TGCGCCAGCAGCTTGTCAGTATTAGCGGGGGGACCTAGCACAGATACGCAGTATTTT
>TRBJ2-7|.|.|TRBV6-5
CASTPARGNTYEQYF
TGTGCCAGCACCCCTGCCCGGGGGAACACCTACGAGCAGTACTTC
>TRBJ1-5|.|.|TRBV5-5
CASSPTYSNQPQHF
TGTGCCAGCAGCCCAACCTATAGCAATCAGCCCCAGCATTTT
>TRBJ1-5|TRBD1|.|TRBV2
CASALRDRGIQPQHF
TGTGCCAGCGCCCTCCGGGACAGGGGAATTCAGCCCCAGCATTTT
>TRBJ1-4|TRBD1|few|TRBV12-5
CASGLATGEEKLFF
TGTGCTAGTGGTTTGGCGACAGGGGAAGAAAAACTGTTTTTT
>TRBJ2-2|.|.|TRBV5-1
CASGGGQDTGELFF
TGCGCCAGCGGGGGGGGACAGGACACCGGGGAGCTGTTTTTT
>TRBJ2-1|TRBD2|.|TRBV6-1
CASSELAGGPSNEQFF
TGTGCCAGCAGTGAATTGGCGGGAGGGCCCAGCAATGAGCAGTTCTTC
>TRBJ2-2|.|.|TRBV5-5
CASSLEVARDTGELFF
TGTGCCAGCAGCTTGGAGGTCGCGCGGGACACCGGGGAGCTGTTTTTT
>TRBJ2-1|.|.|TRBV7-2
CASSLGGGDEQFF
TGTGCCAGCAGCTTAGGAGGGGGGGATGAGCAGTTCTTC
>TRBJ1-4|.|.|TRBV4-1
CASSQEGASYEKLFF
TGCGCCAGCAGCCAAGAAGGGGCCTCATATGAAAAACTGTTTTTT
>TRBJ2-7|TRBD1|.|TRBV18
CASSPGGEQGARSNEQYF
TGTGCCAGCTCACCAGGGGGGGAACAGGGGGCGAGATCTAATGAGCAGTACTTC
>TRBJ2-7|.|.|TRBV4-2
CASSQAGSVNEQYF
TGTGCCAGCAGCCAAGCGGGGTCCGTGAACGAGCAGTACTTC
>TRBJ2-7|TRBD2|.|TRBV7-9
CASSVSGRHSYEQYF
TGTGCCAGCAGCGTAAGCGGGAGGCACTCCTACGAGCAGTACTTC
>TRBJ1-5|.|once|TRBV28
CASGLSQSNQPQHF
TGTGCCAGCGGACTTTCTCAAAGCAATCAGCCCCAGCATTTT
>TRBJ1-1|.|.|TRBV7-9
CASSSPGGQGRKQGTEAFF
TGTGCCAGCAGCTCCCCCGGTGGGCAGGGCCGCAAGCAGGGCACTGAAGCTTTCTTT
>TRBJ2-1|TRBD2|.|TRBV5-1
CASSLPGLAGVDEQFF
TGCGCCAGCAGCCTCCCGGGACTAGCGGGAGTGGATGAGCAGTTCTTC
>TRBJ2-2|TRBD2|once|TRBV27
CASSLQAGGRDTGELFF
TGTGCCAGCAGTCTCCAGGCGGGAGGGAGGGACACCGGGGAGCTGTTTTTT
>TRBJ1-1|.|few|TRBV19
CASSQVGTEAFF
TGTGCCAGTAGCCAGGTGGGCACTGAAGCTTTCTTT
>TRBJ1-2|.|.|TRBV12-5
CASGLVTGSGAVGVTGLYGYTF
TGTGCTAGTGGTTTGGTAACGGGGTCGGGCGCAGTTGGAGTTACAGGGCTGTATGGCTACACCTTC
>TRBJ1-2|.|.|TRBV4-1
CASSPLYRGYGYTF
TGCGCCAGCAGCCCCTTATATAGGGGCTATGGCTACACCTTC
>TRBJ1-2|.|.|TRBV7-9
CASSLAYVGYTF
TGTGCCAGCAGCTTAGCCTACGTTGGCTACACCTTC
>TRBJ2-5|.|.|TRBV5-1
CASSSTGNQETQYF
TGCGCCAGCAGCTCTACAGGAAACCAAGAGACCCAGTACTTC
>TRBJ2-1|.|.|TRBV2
CASTRVGQKDEQFF
TGTGCCAGCACCAGGGTAGGGCAGAAGGATGAGCAGTTCTTC
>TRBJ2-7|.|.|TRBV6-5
CASKARTASYEQYF
TGTGCCAGCAAGGCCCGGACAGCCTCCTACGAGCAGTACTTC
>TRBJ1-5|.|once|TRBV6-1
CASSESRDQPQHF
TGTGCCAGCAGTGAATCCAGGGATCAGCCCCAGCATTTT
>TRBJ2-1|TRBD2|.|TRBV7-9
CASSLPSLAGGNNEQFF
TGTGCCAGCAGCTTACCCTCTTTAGCGGGGGGAAACAATGAGCAGTTCTTC
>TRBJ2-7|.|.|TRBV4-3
CASSPSAPGEQYF
TGCGCCAGCAGCCCAAGTGCCCCGGGCGAGCAGTACTTC
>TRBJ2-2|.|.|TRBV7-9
CASTRGDYANTGELFF
TGTGCCAGCACCCGAGGCGATTATGCGAACACCGGGGAGCTGTTTTTT
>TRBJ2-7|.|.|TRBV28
CASSFSDRPAYEQYF
TGTGCCAGCAGTTTCTCGGACAGACCAGCCTACGAGCAGTACTTC
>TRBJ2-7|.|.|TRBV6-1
CASTEPYEQYF
TGTGCCAGCACGGAGCCCTACGAGCAGTACTTC
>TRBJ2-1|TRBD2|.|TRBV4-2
CASSQGGGRVYNEQFF
TGTGCCAGCAGCCAAGGGGGAGGGAGGGTGTACAATGAGCAGTTCTTC
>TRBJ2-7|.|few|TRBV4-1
CASSQVGHYEQYF
TGCGCCAGCAGCCAAGTTGGGCACTACGAGCAGTACTTC
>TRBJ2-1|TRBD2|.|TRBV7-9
CASSPRTSGGEQFF
TGTGCCAGCAGCCCTCGGACTAGCGGGGGAGAGCAGTTCTTC
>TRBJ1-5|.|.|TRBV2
CATRALGDQPQHF
TGTGCCACTCGGGCCTTAGGGGATCAGCCCCAGCATTTT
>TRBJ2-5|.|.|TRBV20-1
CSARPEETQYF
TGCAGTGCCAGACCCGAAGAGACCCAGTACTTC
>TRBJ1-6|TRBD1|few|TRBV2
CASSGTVYSPLHF
TGTGCCAGCAGCGGGACAGTGTATTCACCCCTCCACTTT